What follows is one T cell receptor (beta chain) and its context. Its matching antigen is unknown. This record comes from a study of T cell repertoires in cytomegalovirus infection. Whole-study context: Used in the study were CMV epitopes, some recently identified and HLA-C-restricted, others well-studied and HLA-B-restricted. From public TCR beta signatures came an indication of both CMV infection and matching HLA type.

TCRdb re-called the reads through MiXCR, storing one row per CDR3 protein. The table includes 340,000 or so distinct CDR3 sequences, around 25% detected once. General study results and limits: CMV-specific TCR beta clonotypes restricted by HLA-C were the ones dominating the ex vivo response. Cumulative public TCR beta family frequency identified carriers of CMV plus the relevant HLA.

Germline values: CDR1 SGHDN, CDR2 FVKESK. The CDR3 length is 16 residues. The V end was cut by 0 bases, the J end by 4 bases, with 13 bases between. This receptor was identified in a human donor in good health (CMV status not recorded). Some clones in this sample may be carry-over from other donors' samples. Material: cultured PBMCs, obtained from culture after CMV antigen stimulation. The genes are TRBV14 and TRBJ2-1; D not certain. This CDR3 reads CASSQDSSGPYNEQFF. CDR3 bases: TGTGCCAGCAGCCAAGATTCGTCGGGCCCATACAATGAGCAGTTCTTC. The full variable domain, rest sourced from reference TRBV14 and TRBJ2-1, is EAGVTQFPSHSVIEKGQTVTLRCDPISGHDNLYWYRRVMGKEIKFLLHFVKESKQDESGMPNNRFLAERTGGTYSTLKVQPAELEDSGVYFCASSQDSSGPYNEQFFGPGTRLTVL.